These 20 T cell receptor beta chains were sequenced from one sample in a study of blood T cell repertoires in COVID-19. The repertoire was sequenced with immunoSEQ multiplex PCR; TCRdb's copy has only in-frame clones and lacks some. Of about 94,000 clones listed, approximately 79% are singletons. The sequencing input was peripheral blood. The receptors derive from a man in his sixties or seventies with COVID-19, enrolled during active disease.

This chain connects TRBV10-3 to TRBJ2-1; D might be TRBD2 (5 bases). The CDR3 runs 14 residues. V was trimmed by 7 bases and J by 5 bases, leaving 15 bases between them. The germline V gene encodes CDR1 ENHRY and CDR2 SYGVKD. The CDR3 sequence: CAIKAGGLNNEQFF. CDR3 nucleotide sequence: TGTGCCATCAAGGCAGGCGGGCTCAACAATGAGCAGTTCTTC.

The V gene is TRBV5-1, the J gene TRBJ2-7; 11 bases agree with TRBD2. This CDR3 comprises 15 residues. Germline V lookup: CDR1 SGHRS, CDR2 YFSETQ. Trimming cost V 0 bases and J 5 bases; bases outside gene matches: 4. The CDR3 sequence: CASSLATSGRNEQYF. DNA for the CDR3: TGCGCCAGCAGCTTGGCAACTAGCGGGAGAAACGAGCAGTACTTC. The variable domain in full, with the rest retrieved from reference TRBV5-1 and TRBJ2-7, is KAGVTQTPRYLIKTRGQQVTLSCSPISGHRSVSWYQQTPGQGLQFLFEYFSETQRNKGNFPGRFSGRQFSNSRSEMNVSTLELGDSALYLCASSLATSGRNEQYFGPGTRLTVT.

The chain employs TRBV6-5 and TRBJ2-5, with a possible D match to TRBD1 (5 bases). This CDR3 comprises 12 residues. Germline V gene data show CDR1 as MNHEY and CDR2 as SVGAGI. The V gene lost 5 bases and the J gene lost 4 bases, with 8 bases spanning the gap. CDR3 sequence: CASSQGLETQYF. CDR3 in DNA: TGTGCCAGCAGTCAGGGATTAGAGACCCAGTACTTC.

CDR3 nucleotides: TGCGCCAGCAGCCAAGGGTACGGGGGGGAGCAGTACTTC. Encoded protein: CASSQGYGGEQYF. The V call is TRBV4-3, the J call TRBJ2-7; TRBD2 agrees at 7 bases. Germline assignment: CDR1 LGHNA and CDR2 YSLEER. The CDR3 length is 13 residues. With 1 base clipped from V and 7 bases from J, the junction kept 4 bases outside the gene matches.

The V gene is TRBV29-1, the J gene TRBJ2-7, with TRBD2 as a possible D gene (7 bases). The CDR3 loop spans 14 amino acids. Germline CDR1 reads SQVTM; CDR2 reads ANQGSEA. Trimming removed 4 bases from V and 4 bases from J, with 17 bases in between. CDR3 amino acids: CSVASGGESYEQYF. CDR3 sequence (DNA): TGCAGCGTTGCTTCGGGGGGCGAGTCGTACGAGCAGTACTTC.

This clone was seen only a few times. J is TRBJ2-7 and V is TRBV9, with 11 positions matching TRBD1. Germline lookup yields CDR1 SGDLS and CDR2 YYNGEE. The CDR3 contains 16 residues. V lost 3 bases and J lost 7; bases outside the gene matches: 12. The CDR3 nucleotides are TGTGCCAGCAGCGCTGGGGTGGGGACAGGGGGTCGAGAGCAGTACTTC. Its translation is CASSAGVGTGGREQYF.

The chain uses TRBV6-5 and TRBJ2-5; tentative D call: TRBD1 (5 bases). Deletions cut 4 bases from V and 4 bases from J, with 16 bases between. The CDR3 covers 15 residues. Germline V gene sequence: CDR1 MNHEY, CDR2 SVGAGI. The CDR3 is CASSLTVSQGETQYF. The CDR3 coding sequence is TGTGCCAGCAGTTTGACAGTCTCCCAGGGAGAGACCCAGTACTTC.

The chain links TRBV27 to TRBJ2-7; D is perhaps TRBD1 (6 bases). CDR1 is MNHEY and CDR2 is SMNVEV in the germline V gene (reference sequence). The ends were cut back, 4 bases at V and 1 base at J, with 11 bases in the middle. The CDR3 is 14 amino acids. The CDR3 DNA reads TGTGCCAGCAGTTACCTAACAGGGTCCTACGAGCAGTACTTC. It codes for CASSYLTGSYEQYF.

CDR3 sequence (DNA): TGCAGCGTTGAAAGGGGCCGACGGACAGATACGCAGTATTTT. Amino acid sequence: CSVERGRRTDTQYF. This chain links TRBV29-1 with TRBJ2-3; the D gene is possibly TRBD1 (5 bases). The germline CDR1 and CDR2 sequences are SQVTM and ANQGSEA. The CDR3 is 14 residues long. Trimming removed 2 bases from V and 3 bases from J, with 12 bases in between.

The rearrangement links TRBV7-2 to TRBJ1-4, with a possible D match to TRBD1 (6 bases). Germline V gives CDR1 SGHTA, CDR2 FQGNSA. With 2 bases removed from V and 6 bases from J, the gap between germline ends came to 16 bases. This CDR3 region has 16 residues. The CDR3 sequence is CASSLNGGRVDEKLFF. The CDR3 DNA sequence: TGTGCCAGCAGCTTAAACGGGGGGCGAGTCGATGAAAAACTGTTTTTT. Drawing the rest from reference TRBV7-2 and TRBJ1-4, the complete variable domain is GAGVSQSPSNKVTEKGKDVELRCDPISGHTALYWYRQSLGQGLEFLIYFQGNSAPDKSGLPSDRFSAERTGGSVSTLTIQRTQQEDSAVYLCASSLNGGRVDEKLFFGSGTQLSVL.

The chain is built from TRBV6-5 and TRBJ1-2; weak D call: TRBD1 (5 bases). The CDR3 sequence is 14 residues long. Between the trimmed V and J ends, which lost 2 bases and 8 bases, there was a span of 15 bases. Germline loops: CDR1 MNHEY, CDR2 SVGAGI. The CDR3 region has the DNA TGTGCCAGCAGTTACAGGCCCAGGGAAATAGGCTACACCTTC. It encodes CASSYRPREIGYTF.

This clone was observed a few times. J is TRBJ2-2 and V is TRBV27; 13 nucleotides align to TRBD2. Germline V gene sequence: CDR1 MNHEY, CDR2 SMNVEV (reference sequence). This CDR3 spans 20 amino acids. Germline trimming cut 1 base from V and 0 bases from J; bases unmatched to any gene: 8. CDR3 bases: TGTGCCAGCAGTTTATTGGTGGGGACTAGCGGGGTCCCGAACACCGGGGAGCTGTTTTTT. Translated: CASSLLVGTSGVPNTGELFF.

The genes are TRBV4-1 and TRBJ2-6; D call uncertain. The CDR3 has 15 residues. Germline V gene lookup returns CDR1 MGHRA and CDR2 YSYEKL. Deletions cut 3 bases from V and 4 bases from J, with 10 bases between. CDR3 protein: CASSQSPGGANVLTF. The CDR3 DNA reads as TGCGCCAGCAGCCAGTCCCCCGGGGGGGCCAACGTCCTGACTTTC.

This clone was observed a few times. The chain joins TRBV29-1 to TRBJ2-1; TRBD2 agrees at 15 bases. This CDR3 is built from 18 residues. The V gene end was trimmed by 3 bases and the J gene end by 7 bases; junction bases not matched to a gene: 13. In germline, CDR1 is SQVTM, CDR2 ANQGSEA. The CDR3 nucleotides are TGCAGCGTTGACAGCGGACTAGCGGGAGGGCCCTACTGGAATGAGCAGTTCTTC. Translating it yields CSVDSGLAGGPYWNEQFF.

The chain recombines TRBV6-2 or TRBV6-3 with TRBJ2-5; D gene ambiguous. The CDR3 contains 18 residues. Germline CDR1 reads MNHEY; CDR2 reads SVGEGT. V gave up 0 bases and J gave up 5 bases, with 22 bases separating them. This chain's CDR3 is CASSYSTSSAAGSETQYF. The CDR3 bases are TGTGCCAGCAGTTACTCGACCTCCAGCGCCGCTGGTTCCGAGACCCAGTACTTC.

This chain links TRBV14 with TRBJ2-7, with a tentative D call TRBD2 (6 bases). V was cut by 0 bases and J by 3 bases, with 9 bases left in between. In germline, CDR1 is SGHDN, CDR2 FVKESK. CDR3 size: 14 residues. CDR3 in amino acids: CASSQDWGDYEQYF. CDR3 DNA: TGTGCCAGCAGCCAAGATTGGGGGGACTACGAGCAGTACTTC. Using reference TRBV14 and TRBJ2-7 for the parts outside the CDR3, the full variable domain is EAGVTQFPSHSVIEKGQTVTLRCDPISGHDNLYWYRRVMGKEIKFLLHFVKESKQDESGMPNNRFLAERTGGTYSTLKVQPAELEDSGVYFCASSQDWGDYEQYFGPGTRLTVT.

The rearrangement links TRBV19 to TRBJ2-1; TRBD2 might be the D (9 bases). This CDR3 has 19 residues. V gave up 7 bases and J gave up 3 bases, with 28 bases separating them. Germline V gene sequence: CDR1 LNHDA, CDR2 SQIVND (reference sequence). CDR3 sequence (DNA): TGTGCCAGTAAAAGGGAGGACAGGGCGCTAGCGGGGAACTACAATGAGCAGTTCTTC. This sequence encodes CASKREDRALAGNYNEQFF.

This clone occurred once. The rearrangement joins TRBV7-2 to TRBJ1-4; unclear D gene. CDR3 length: 14 residues. Germline V gene data show CDR1 as SGHTA and CDR2 as FQGNSA. Trimming took off 8 bases at V and 2 bases at J, with 12 bases between the two ends. CDR3 residues: CASRLSLTNEKLFF. CDR3 DNA: TGTGCCAGCCGCCTAAGTTTGACTAATGAAAAACTGTTTTTT.

The chain joins TRBV7-6 to TRBJ1-1; 8 positions match TRBD1. V lost 3 bases and J lost 5; bases outside the gene matches: 8. CDR3 length: 15 amino acids. Germline assignment: CDR1 SGHVS and CDR2 FNYEAQ. The CDR3 DNA reads as TGTGCCAGCAGCTTGGCGGCAGGGGGCATGACTGAAGCTTTCTTT. Translated: CASSLAAGGMTEAFF. Drawing the rest from reference TRBV7-6 and TRBJ1-1, the complete variable domain is GAGVSQSPRYKVTKRGQDVALRCDPISGHVSLYWYRQALGQGPEFLTYFNYEAQQDKSGLPNDRFSAERPEGSISTLTIQRTEQRDSAMYRCASSLAAGGMTEAFFGQGTRLTVV.

This chain connects TRBV19 to TRBJ2-1; tentatively, D is TRBD2 (6 bases). The germline V gene encodes CDR1 LNHDA and CDR2 SQIVND (reference sequence). The CDR3 totals 14 residues. V was trimmed by 5 bases and J by 4 bases, leaving 12 bases between them. The DNA of the CDR3 is TGTGCCAGTAGTCTGGGACTCCCATACAATGAGCAGTTCTTC. The encoded protein is CASSLGLPYNEQFF.